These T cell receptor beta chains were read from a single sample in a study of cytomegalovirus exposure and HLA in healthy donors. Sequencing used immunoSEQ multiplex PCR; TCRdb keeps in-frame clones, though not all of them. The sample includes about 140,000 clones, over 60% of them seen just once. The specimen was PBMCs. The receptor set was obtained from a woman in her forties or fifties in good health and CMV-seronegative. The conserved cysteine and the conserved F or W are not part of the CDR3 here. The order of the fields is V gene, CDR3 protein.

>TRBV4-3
ASSQDLPGRRQETQY
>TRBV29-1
SVESGGGADTQY
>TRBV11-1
ASSVTEGGEKLF
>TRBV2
ASRPRGSGANVLT
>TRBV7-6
ASSTPGGVTDTQY
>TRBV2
ANKDRDTEAF
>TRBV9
ASSVRAGGHFPQETQY
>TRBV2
ASRTSGGARDTQY
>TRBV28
ASSFSGVREKLF
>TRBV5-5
ASSLGTGTQPQH
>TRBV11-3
ASSLDGGSQETQY
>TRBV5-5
ASSLAQQGAYEQY
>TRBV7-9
ASSLAGGSTEQY
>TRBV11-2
ASSLTRQGLTEAF
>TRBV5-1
ASSSGDRDILREQF
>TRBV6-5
ASSNFRVSETQY
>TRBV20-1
SARVGGGYT
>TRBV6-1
ASSEPQGRDTEAF
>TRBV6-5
ASTLTRGQPQH
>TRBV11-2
ASSLRVDSGANVLT